Shown below are 30 T cell receptor beta chains from a single sample sequenced in a study of T cells in Graves' hyperthyroidism and ophthalmopathy. Amplified regions were TCR beta CDR3 sequences from RNA transcripts. First-round RT-PCR with HTBI primers amplified the TCR CDR3 region. TCRdb reprocessed the multiplex PCR reads via MiXCR and lists one record per CDR3 protein. The sample has a few hundred thousand distinct CDR3 sequences; roughly a sixth are singletons. Sequencing used blood. Receptors originate from a woman between 40 and 50 years old with Graves' ophthalmopathy.

This clonotype showed up just a few times. CDR3 in DNA: TGTGCCAGCGACACCCGGAGGGGGCCCAGCTCCTATAATTCACCCCTCCACTTT. The encoded protein is CASDTRRGPSSYNSPLHF. This chain joins TRBV5-5 and TRBJ1-6, with 7 nucleotides matching TRBD1. The J segment lost 0 bases and the V segment lost 7 bases, leaving 13 bases of the junction unmatched. The CDR3 is made up of 18 amino acids. Germline CDR1 is SGHKS and CDR2 is YYEKEE (reference sequence).

CDR3 region: CASSRGGTWRTYNEQFF. Written as DNA, the CDR3 is TGTGCCAGCAGCAGGGGGGGGACGTGGCGGACCTACAATGAGCAGTTCTTC. This chain uses TRBV7-9 with TRBJ2-1; D possibly corresponds to TRBD2 (7 bases). Trimming took 5 bases from V and 2 from J, leaving 19 bases between them. Germline V lookup: CDR1 SEHNR, CDR2 FQNEAQ (reference sequence). The CDR3 loop spans 17 amino acids.

This clonotype appeared many times. The V gene is TRBV2, the J gene TRBJ2-3; 9 bases line up with TRBD1. The CDR3 loop spans 15 amino acids. Germline CDR1 SNHLY, CDR2 FYNNEI. The V and J ends lost 10 bases and 5 bases, in that order; junction bases with no gene match: 13. The CDR3 region is CATTLGGTGKDTQYF. CDR3 nucleotides: TGTGCCACTACCTTGGGAGGGACAGGGAAAGATACGCAGTATTTT.

This clonotype was detected many times. This chain connects TRBV6-1 to TRBJ1-1; no clear D gene. Trimming pared 6 bases from V and 7 bases from J, leaving 12 bases between. The CDR3 is 12 amino acids. From germline, CDR1 is MNHNS and CDR2 SASEGT. DNA for the CDR3: TGTGCCAGCAGCTTTTTAGTCCGTGAAGCTTTCTTT. Its translation is CASSFLVREAFF.

This clonotype has at least ten counts. The rearrangement joins TRBV10-1 to TRBJ2-7, with D perhaps matching TRBD1 or TRBD2 (5 bases each). This CDR3 comprises 15 residues. V shed 0 bases and J shed 7 bases, with 16 bases lying between them. Germline V CDR1 and CDR2: WNHNN, SYGVQD (reference sequence). The CDR3: CASSESQGDPGEQYF. For the CDR3, the DNA is TGCGCCAGCAGTGAGTCCCAGGGTGACCCGGGAGAGCAGTACTTC.

This chain links TRBV11-2 with TRBJ1-1; D is unresolved. Germline CDR1 SGHAT, CDR2 FQNNGV. The V end lost 3 bases, the J end lost 8 bases, and 7 bases lay between the germline ends. This CDR3 has 11 residues. The CDR3 nucleotides read TGTGCCAGCAGCTTTTACTCCGAAGCTTTCTTT. Its translation: CASSFYSEAFF.

This clonotype was found many times. The chain has TRBV7-2 and TRBJ2-7, with 7 bases matching TRBD2. This CDR3 is 12 amino acids long. CDR1 and CDR2 (germline): SGHTA, FQGNSA. V lost 5 bases to trimming and J lost 3 bases; unmatched junction nucleotides: 1. CDR3 nucleotide sequence: TGTGCCAGCAGCCGGGGGGACTACGAGCAGTACTTC. It codes for CASSRGDYEQYF. The variable domain in full, with the rest retrieved from reference TRBV7-2 and TRBJ2-7, is GAGVSQSPSNKVTEKGKDVELRCDPISGHTALYWYRQSLGQGLEFLIYFQGNSAPDKSGLPSDRFSAERTGGSVSTLTIQRTQQEDSAVYLCASSRGDYEQYFGPGTRLTVT.

This sequence joins TRBV2 and TRBJ2-3, with 7 bases matching TRBD1. This CDR3 spans 14 amino acids. With V trimmed by 6 bases and J by 5 bases, 8 bases remained unmatched. The germline gives CDR1 SNHLY, CDR2 FYNNEI. CDR3 bases: TGTGCCAGCAGGCCGGGACACAGGGGAGATACGCAGTATTTT. Protein product: CASRPGHRGDTQYF.

This clonotype appeared many times. The CDR3 DNA follows: TGTGCCAGCAGTTCGACAGGACGGGAGACCCAGTACTTC. Translated: CASSSTGRETQYF. The chain recombines TRBV2 with TRBJ2-5; D possibly corresponds to TRBD1 (6 bases). The CDR3 totals 13 residues. Germline CDR1 SNHLY, CDR2 FYNNEI. The ends were cut back, 5 bases at V and 5 bases at J, with 12 bases in the middle.

In this sample, this clonotype turned up a few times. The chain combines TRBV30 with TRBJ1-5; D unresolved. V gave up 3 bases and J gave up 1 base, with 7 bases separating them. CDR3 size: 13 residues. CDR1 is GTSNPN and CDR2 is SVGIG in the germline V gene (reference sequence). For the CDR3, the DNA is TGTGCCTGGAGCTCAGACAGCAATCAGCCCCAGCATTTT. This sequence encodes CAWSSDSNQPQHF.

The CDR3 reads CSARTSGGAVNIQYF. The CDR3 DNA reads TGCAGTGCTCGGACTAGCGGGGGGGCCGTAAACATTCAGTACTTC. This sequence joins TRBV20-1 and TRBJ2-4; 15 bases align to TRBD2. The CDR3 covers 15 residues. CDR1 and CDR2 from the germline V gene are DFQATT and SNEGSKA (reference sequence). V gave up 5 bases and J gave up 6 bases; unmatched junction bases: 5.

The V and J genes are TRBV4-2 and TRBJ1-5; D is ambiguous. Trimming took 2 bases from V and 5 from J, leaving 7 bases between them. Looked up from germline, CDR1 is LGHNA and CDR2 is YNFKEQ. The CDR3 contains 13 residues. CDR3 DNA: TGTGCCAGCAGCCAAAACCCGGATCAGCCCCAGCATTTT. Translating gives CASSQNPDQPQHF.

A few counts support this clonotype. The chain carries TRBV14 and TRBJ2-2; no reliable D call. Germline loops: CDR1 SGHDN, CDR2 FVKESK. V lost 4 bases to trimming and J lost 7 bases, with 7 bases between them. This CDR3 has 12 amino acids. This CDR3 reads CASSPYSGELFF. CDR3 coding DNA: TGTGCCAGCAGCCCCTACAGCGGGGAGCTGTTTTTT.

The J gene is TRBJ2-1, the V gene TRBV10-2, with 7 bases aligning to TRBD2. The CDR3 is 16 residues long. In germline, CDR1 is WSHSY, CDR2 SAAADI. J lost 6 bases, V lost 0 bases, and 8 bases had no gene match. CDR3 residues: CASSESEAGPLNEQFF. CDR3 sequence (DNA): TGCGCCAGCAGTGAGTCGGAAGCGGGACCCCTCAATGAGCAGTTCTTC.

In its sample, this clonotype was seen many times. The rearrangement uses TRBV12-3 or TRBV12-4 and TRBJ2-3, with 9 bases that match TRBD1. J was trimmed by 4 bases and V by 2 bases; bases with no gene match: 7. CDR3 length: 16 residues. CDR3 DNA sequence: TGTGCCAGCAGTTTACAGGGACAGGGTTGGGCAGATACGCAGTATTTT. Translating gives CASSLQGQGWADTQYF.

This clonotype was recorded many times. The chain combines TRBV2 with TRBJ2-7; D unclear. The germline V gene has CDR1 SNHLY and CDR2 FYNNEI. Trimming stripped 6 bases from V and 1 base from J, with 13 bases between. The CDR3 is 14 residues long. The chain's CDR3 is CASRATPMSYEQYF. The CDR3 DNA sequence: TGTGCCAGCAGAGCGACACCAATGTCCTACGAGCAGTACTTC.

V gene TRBV2 combines with J gene TRBJ1-2; TRBD1 matches at 9 bases. The CDR3 sequence is 17 residues long. In germline, CDR1 is SNHLY, CDR2 FYNNEI. The V segment lost 2 bases and the J segment 2 bases; nucleotides outside the gene matches: 9. Here the CDR3 reads CASSEFTGTGYNYGYTF. CDR3 DNA sequence: TGTGCCAGCAGTGAATTTACCGGGACAGGGTACAACTATGGCTACACCTTC.

The gene calls are TRBV3-1 and TRBJ2-6, with D possibly being TRBD1 or TRBD2 (5 bases each). The CDR3 totals 18 residues. Trimming shortened V by 1 base and J by 2 bases, and 15 bases separated the two germline ends. From germline, CDR1 is LGHDT and CDR2 YNNKEL (reference sequence). The CDR3 nucleotides are TGTGCCAGCAGCCAAGCCCTCCAGAGGGGAGCTGGGGCCAACGTCCTGACTTTC. Its protein is CASSQALQRGAGANVLTF.

The genes are TRBV27 and TRBJ2-1; TRBD2 agrees at 9 bases. Germline CDR1 reads MNHEY; CDR2 reads SMNVEV (reference sequence). CDR3 length equals 13 residues. V gave up 5 bases and J gave up 9 bases; unmatched junction bases: 5. The CDR3 nucleotides are TGTGCCAGCAGTGCCGGGACTAGCATTGAGCAGTTCTTC. Residues: CASSAGTSIEQFF.

In this sample, this clonotype turned up many times. This sequence joins TRBV6-6 and TRBJ2-3, with D possibly matching TRBD1 (5 bases). Germline V lookup: CDR1 MNHNY, CDR2 SVGAGI (reference sequence). V was clipped by 2 bases and J by 0 bases, with 15 bases between them. This CDR3 is built from 17 residues. The CDR3 DNA sequence: TGTGCCAGCAGTTACCGACCGGTAGGGGCTAGCACAGATACGCAGTATTTT. Residues: CASSYRPVGASTDTQYF.

This clonotype was counted a few times. The chain recombines TRBV10-3 with TRBJ2-3; the D call may be TRBD1 or TRBD2 (7 bases each). CDR3 length: 15 amino acids. Germline V CDR1 and CDR2: ENHRY, SYGVKD. Between the trimmed V and J ends, which lost 6 bases and 2 bases, there was a span of 15 bases. The CDR3 loop reads CAIRSGTADTDTQYF. The DNA of the CDR3 is TGTGCCATCAGAAGCGGGACAGCAGACACAGATACGCAGTATTTT.

This chain joins TRBV10-3 and TRBJ2-7; TRBD1 is a possible D gene (5 bases). This CDR3 has 13 amino acids. V lost 2 bases to trimming and J lost 3 bases, with 8 bases between them. The V gene's germline CDR1 is ENHRY and CDR2 SYGVKD. The CDR3 nucleotides are TGTGCCATCAGTGAGGGGGCAGTCTACGAGCAGTACTTC. It encodes CAISEGAVYEQYF.

The chain's CDR3 is CSVESTGIVFNEQFF. In nucleotides, the CDR3 is TGCAGCGTTGAGTCTACAGGGATTGTCTTCAATGAGCAGTTCTTC. This sequence joins TRBV29-1 and TRBJ2-1, with a weak D call TRBD1 (6 bases). The CDR3 spans 15 residues. CDR1 and CDR2 (germline): SQVTM, ANQGSEA. V was shortened by 3 bases and J by 6 bases, with 18 bases between the two germline ends.

This clonotype was detected a few times. The CDR3 nucleotides read TGCAGCGTCGGTGGCGGGATCAGCACAGATACGCAGTATTTT. It specifies CSVGGGISTDTQYF. The gene calls are TRBV29-1 and TRBJ2-3; perhaps TRBD2 as D (6 bases). The CDR3 has 14 residues. Trimming stripped 6 bases from V and 0 bases from J, with 13 bases between. The germline V gene encodes CDR1 SQVTM and CDR2 ANQGSEA.

The table lists this clonotype with many counts. The gene calls are TRBV24-1 and TRBJ2-7; D gene uncertain. Trimming removed 2 bases from V and 7 bases from J, with 11 bases in between. The CDR3 is 13 residues long. Per germline, CDR1 KGHDR and CDR2 SFDVKD. CDR3 bases: TGTGCCACCAGTGATTCCGCTACGGTTGAGCAGTACTTC. It yields the protein CATSDSATVEQYF.

In this sample, this clonotype turned up a few times. The chain uses TRBV12-3 or TRBV12-4 and TRBJ2-3, with D possibly matching TRBD1 (6 bases). The CDR3 is 14 amino acids. Trimming took off 5 bases at V and 2 bases at J, with 11 bases between the two ends. This CDR3 reads CASSIDRYTDTQYF. The CDR3 DNA follows: TGTGCCAGCAGTATCGACAGGTACACAGATACGCAGTATTTT.

This clonotype has at least ten counts. The V gene is TRBV30, the J gene TRBJ1-2, with a weak D call TRBD1 (5 bases). The CDR3 has 14 amino acids. The germline CDR1 and CDR2 sequences are GTSNPN and SVGIG (reference sequence). V was clipped by 2 bases and J by 4 bases, with 14 bases between them. The DNA for the CDR3 is TGTGCCTGGAGTAGGAGGGGACCCACCTATGGCTACACCTTC. This codes for CAWSRRGPTYGYTF.

This clonotype is a singleton in its sample. The V gene is TRBV7-3, the J gene TRBJ2-1; 15 bases agree with TRBD2. From germline, CDR1 is SGHTA and CDR2 FQGTGA. This CDR3 comprises 17 residues. Trimming took 0 bases from V and 9 from J; bases not matched to a gene: 6. The CDR3 bases are TGTGCCAGCAGCTTAACGCCGGGACTAGCGGGAGGATCTGAGCAGTTCTTC. Encoded protein: CASSLTPGLAGGSEQFF.

This clonotype was counted ten times or more. The J gene is TRBJ1-1, the V gene TRBV20-1, with D maybe TRBD1 (5 bases). In germline, CDR1 is DFQATT, CDR2 SNEGSKA (reference sequence). Between the trimmed V and J ends, which lost 3 bases and 4 bases, there was a span of 15 bases. This CDR3 comprises 14 residues. CDR3 amino acids: CSASPGLVGTEAFF. The CDR3 bases are TGCAGTGCTAGCCCGGGACTTGTGGGCACTGAAGCTTTCTTT.

This clonotype was seen at least ten times. This chain links TRBV11-1 with TRBJ2-3; no firm D call. This CDR3 is built from 15 residues. CDR1 is SGHAT, CDR2 FQDESV, per germline (reference sequence). Trimming took off 2 bases at V and 5 bases at J, with 14 bases between the two ends. The CDR3 region is CASSLRRPYLDTQYF. For the CDR3, the DNA is TGTGCCAGCAGCTTAAGGCGACCCTACTTAGATACGCAGTATTTT.